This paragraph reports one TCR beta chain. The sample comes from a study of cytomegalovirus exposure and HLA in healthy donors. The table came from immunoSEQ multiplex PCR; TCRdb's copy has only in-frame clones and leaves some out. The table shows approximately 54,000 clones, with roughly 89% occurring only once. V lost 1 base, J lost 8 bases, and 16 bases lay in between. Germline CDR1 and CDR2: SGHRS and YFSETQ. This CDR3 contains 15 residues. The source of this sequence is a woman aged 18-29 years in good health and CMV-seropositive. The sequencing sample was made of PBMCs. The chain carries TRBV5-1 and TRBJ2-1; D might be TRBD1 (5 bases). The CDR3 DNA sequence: TGCGCCAGCAGCTTGCTACAGGAGTTTATCGATGAGCAGTTCTTC. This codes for CASSLLQEFIDEQFF.